The entry below gives a single TCR beta chain sequence along with its context. These data are taken from a study of graft-versus-host responses after intestinal transplantation. CDR1 MNHNS and CDR2 SASEGT come from the germline V gene. Trimming stripped 3 bases from V and 6 bases from J, with 6 bases between. This CDR3 contains 13 residues. Clones were read by immunoSEQ multiplex PCR, and TCRdb kept only the in-frame ones, dropping some. Of 20,000 or so clones in the sample, about nine tenths were seen once. This TCR derives from a human patient who received an intestinal transplant, so some T cells may come from the graft donor. The chain has TRBV6-1 and TRBJ1-6; a weak D match, TRBD1 (6 bases). The sample in question was PBMCs, obtained approximately 370 days after transplant. CDR3 in amino acids: CASSEDSNSPLHF. In DNA, the CDR3 is TGTGCCAGCAGTGAGGACAGTAATTCACCCCTCCACTTT.